The 10 T cell receptor beta chains listed next were all sequenced from one sample in a study of shared clonotypes between healthy human individuals. The repertoire was sequenced with immunoSEQ multiplex PCR; TCRdb's copy has only in-frame clones and lacks some. The repertoire consists of approximately 1.5 million clones, with 95% to 99% occurring once and the leading ten covering about 0.45%. Sequenced: naive CD4+ T cells sorted from blood. Subset indicated: CD45RA+ positively selected. Receptor source: a man aged 25-45 years in good health.

V gene TRBV9 combines with J gene TRBJ2-3; 14 bases align to TRBD2. This CDR3 region has 20 residues. The germline CDR1 and CDR2 sequences are SGDLS and YYNGEE. V lost 3 bases, J lost 4 bases, and 16 bases stayed unmatched. The CDR3 reads CASSGPRAGSTSGRADTQYF. For the CDR3, the DNA is TGTGCCAGCAGCGGCCCCCGGGCAGGGTCGACTAGCGGGAGGGCAGATACGCAGTATTTT.

This chain joins TRBV29-1 and TRBJ2-1; D could derive from TRBD1 or TRBD2 (5 bases each). The CDR3 has 15 amino acids. The ends were cut back, 7 bases at V and 3 bases at J, with 19 bases in the middle. Looked up from germline, CDR1 is SQVTM and CDR2 is ANQGSEA. CDR3 in DNA: TGCAGCGCCGAGGGGCTGGGGAACCTCTACAATGAGCAGTTCTTC. Its translation is CSAEGLGNLYNEQFF.

V gene TRBV4-1 combines with J gene TRBJ2-2; no clear D gene. Germline lookup yields CDR1 MGHRA and CDR2 YSYEKL. The CDR3 has 13 residues. V was cut by 1 base and J by 6 bases, with 6 bases left in between. The DNA of the CDR3 is TGCGCCAGCAGCCAAGTGGGATCCGGGGAGCTGTTTTTT. It encodes CASSQVGSGELFF.

The chain recombines TRBV19 with TRBJ2-2; D is unresolved. Deletions cut 6 bases from V and 0 bases from J, with 11 bases between. This CDR3 is built from 15 residues. Germline V gene lookup returns CDR1 LNHDA and CDR2 SQIVND (reference sequence). The CDR3, as DNA: TGTGCCAGTAGGAATCTCGGAGCGAACACCGGGGAGCTGTTTTTT. As protein: CASRNLGANTGELFF. Complete variable domain (other parts from reference TRBV19 and TRBJ2-2): DGGITQSPKYLFRKEGQNVTLSCEQNLNHDAMYWYRQDPGQGLRLIYYSQIVNDFQKGDIAEGYSVSREKKESFPLTVTSAQKNPTAFYLCASRNLGANTGELFFGEGSRLTVL.

The J gene is TRBJ2-1, the V gene TRBV4-2; weak D call: TRBD2 (5 bases). CDR3 length: 15 residues. The germline gives CDR1 LGHNA, CDR2 YNFKEQ. Trimming took off 0 bases at V and 0 bases at J, with 6 bases between the two ends. CDR3 loop: CASSQDGNSYNEQFF. In DNA form, the CDR3 reads TGTGCCAGCAGCCAAGACGGGAACTCCTACAATGAGCAGTTCTTC.

The CDR3 is CASSPNRGKGFQAYEQYF. In nucleotides, the CDR3 is TGTGCCAGCTCACCAAATCGCGGTAAGGGCTTTCAGGCCTACGAGCAGTACTTC. J is TRBJ2-7 and V is TRBV18, with D hard to call. The germline gives CDR1 KGHSH, CDR2 LQKENI. The V and J ends lost 2 bases and 2 bases respectively, with 22 bases between them. This CDR3 has 18 amino acids.

V usage is TRBV6-5 and J usage is TRBJ2-2, with D perhaps matching TRBD1 (8 bases). The CDR3 consists of 15 residues. Germline CDR1 MNHEY, CDR2 SVGAGI. Trimming stripped 6 bases from V and 5 bases from J, with 16 bases between. CDR3 loop: CASRWTGRETGELFF. CDR3 nucleotides: TGTGCCAGCAGATGGACAGGGCGGGAGACCGGGGAGCTGTTTTTT.

The V call is TRBV9, the J call TRBJ2-5, with D perhaps being TRBD1 or TRBD2 (5 bases each). The CDR3 is made up of 14 amino acids. V lost 4 bases and J lost 0, with 10 bases in between. Germline V CDR1 and CDR2: SGDLS, YYNGEE. CDR3 in amino acids: CASSRGTYQETQYF. The CDR3 DNA reads as TGTGCCAGCAGCAGAGGGACCTACCAAGAGACCCAGTACTTC.

The CDR3 spells CASSVSDGNQPQHF. The CDR3 DNA reads TGCGCCAGCAGCGTGTCAGACGGCAATCAGCCCCAGCATTTT. V gene TRBV5-1 combines with J gene TRBJ1-5; D gene uncertain. The germline gives CDR1 SGHRS, CDR2 YFSETQ. Trimming stripped 4 bases from V and 2 bases from J, with 10 bases between. The CDR3 has 14 amino acids. The variable domain in full, completed from reference TRBV5-1 and TRBJ1-5, reads KAGVTQTPRYLIKTRGQQVTLSCSPISGHRSVSWYQQTPGQGLQFLFEYFSETQRNKGNFPGRFSGRQFSNSRSEMNVSTLELGDSALYLCASSVSDGNQPQHFGDGTRLSIL.

This chain connects TRBV18 to TRBJ2-1; D might be TRBD1 (5 bases). Trimming took off 3 bases at V and 6 bases at J, with 12 bases between the two ends. The CDR3 has 14 amino acids. From germline, CDR1 is KGHSH and CDR2 LQKENI. In DNA form, the CDR3 reads TGTGCCAGCTCACCGCACAGTAGGGGCAATGAGCAGTTCTTC. Translating it yields CASSPHSRGNEQFF.